This T cell receptor (beta chain) appears in the sequencing data of a study of blood T cell repertoires in COVID-19. In the study overall: Collection of acute and convalescent COVID-19 samples took place in the United States, Italy and Spain. Sample material is recorded as cDNA or gDNA derived from T cells, B-cell-depleted T cells, or PBMCs.

Trimming removed 1 base from V and 10 bases from J; junction bases left unmatched: 8. This CDR3 contains 16 residues. Germline V gene sequence: CDR1 LNHNV, CDR2 YYDKDF (reference sequence). Patients at the Seattle site were enrolled during active infection and followed longitudinally. In the source study's methods: By means of reference gene primer amplification, nucleated cell counts were estimated. Generated by immunoSEQ multiplex PCR, the TCRdb table keeps only in-frame clones and is missing some. The DNA was the basis for D and trimming; V, J and clone size are from that table. This sample has around 100,000 clones; about 85% occur once, and the top ten carry approximately 5%.

V gene TRBV15 combines with J gene TRBJ2-1, with 12 nucleotides matching TRBD2. Sequencing input: peripheral blood. The TCR sequence derives from a woman aged 60-70 years with COVID-19, enrolled during active disease. CDR3 sequence reads: CATSRAAGLAGGEQFF. The CDR3 nucleotides are TGTGCCACCAGCAGAGCTGCCGGGCTAGCGGGGGGGGAGCAGTTCTTC.